The sequence of this T cell receptor beta chain was determined in a study of T cells after yellow fever vaccination. The V segment lost 8 bases and the J segment 3 bases; nucleotides outside the gene matches: 0. Germline CDR1 is MNHNY and CDR2 is SVGAGI (reference sequence). This CDR3 is built from 12 residues. TCRdb re-called the 5' RACE reads with MiXCR, one entry per CDR3 protein. The sample contains about 340,000 distinct CDR3 sequences, around 12% of which appear only once. This sequence joins TRBV6-6 and TRBJ2-5; 10 bases match TRBD1. The sequenced sample was CD4+ T cells sorted from PBMCs, obtained 15 days after the yellow fever booster vaccination. The clonotype was recovered from a man in his late teens or twenties who received the YFV17D yellow fever vaccine. In DNA form, the CDR3 reads TGTGCCAGCGGACAGGGGGAAGAGACCCAGTACTTC. This encodes CASGQGEETQYF.